This T cell receptor beta chain was documented in a study of blood T cell repertoires in COVID-19. Study details: The United States, Italy and Spain were the sources of the acute and convalescent COVID-19 samples.

The V gene end was trimmed by 4 bases and the J gene end by 7 bases; junction bases not matched to a gene: 6. Looked up from germline, CDR1 is SEHNR and CDR2 is FQNEAQ (reference sequence). There are 15 residues in the CDR3. Across under 25 US areas, participants ranged in age from about 18 to 90 years. Participant-given clinical history determined each cohort assignment. Here immunoSEQ multiplex PCR was the method, and the copy in TCRdb shows in-frame clones only, minus some. Counted here are about 180,000 clones, 86% occurring once; the ten biggest clones make up about 8.6%. J is TRBJ2-1 and V is TRBV7-9, with 11 bases lining up with TRBD2. The TCR originated in a woman in her twenties or thirties who had recovered from COVID-19. Sequencing was done on a sample of PBMCs or T cells enriched from blood (not recorded which). CDR3 residues: CASSSLAGGPNEQFF. The CDR3 DNA reads as TGTGCCAGCAGCTCTTTAGCGGGAGGGCCAAATGAGCAGTTCTTC.